This T cell receptor (beta chain) emerged from a study of T cells after yellow fever vaccination. In germline, CDR1 is MGHDK, CDR2 SYGVNS. CDR3 length: 17 amino acids. V lost 6 bases to trimming and J lost 5 bases; unmatched junction nucleotides: 15. Notes on the study in general: Weaker, the secondary response peaked sooner, at day 5 versus 15. Sorted repertoires could include abundant contaminating clonotypes from bulk cells.

TCRdb ran MiXCR on the 5' RACE reads and lists one entry per CDR3 protein. The sample consists of about 350,000 distinct CDR3 sequences, roughly an eighth of them appearing once. Of note for this clonotype: Antigen unknown.

The sequencing here drew on CD4+ T cells sorted from PBMCs, taken 15 days after the yellow fever booster vaccination. The source is a man between 18 and 29 years old who received the YFV17D yellow fever vaccine. The V and J genes are TRBV25-1 and TRBJ1-5; 8 bases map to TRBD1. CDR3 in amino acids: CASSAKSTGQGDQPQHF. CDR3 nucleotide sequence: TGTGCCAGCAGCGCTAAGAGTACTGGACAGGGAGATCAGCCCCAGCATTTT.